Listed below are T cell receptor beta chains from one sample, sequenced in a study of T cell repertoires in cytomegalovirus infection. TCRdb re-derived calls from the reads in MiXCR, one entry per CDR3 protein. The sample contains roughly 570,000 distinct CDR3 sequences, about 39% of which appear only once. For these TCRs, the target antigens are not known. The sample consisted of cultured PBMCs, taken from culture after CMV antigen stimulation. The origin of the receptors is a human donor in good health (CMV status not recorded). Some clones in this sample may be carry-over from other donors' samples. Each CDR3 is given with its conserved first and last residue. A D gene is named only where the DNA matches it firmly. Expanded clones get a size class; other rows say once, few or many, or leave the size out.

-	TRBV12-3/TRBV12-4	-	TRBJ2-2	CASSFGRRDTGELFF	TGTGCCAGCAGTTTTGGACGGCGGGACACCGGGGAGCTGTTTTTT
few	TRBV6-1	-	TRBJ2-7	CASSDAWSSYEQYF	TGTGCCAGCAGTGACGCCTGGAGCTCCTACGAGCAGTACTTC
-	TRBV19	-	TRBJ1-5	CASSIGVTQPQHF	TGTGCCAGTAGTATAGGGGTCACTCAGCCCCAGCATTTT
-	TRBV6-2/TRBV6-3	TRBD2	TRBJ2-7	CASCQRGGGGGHEQYF	TGTGCCAGTTGTCAAAGAGGCGGGGGGGGCGGCCACGAGCAGTACTTC
-	TRBV5-1	-	TRBJ2-3	CASSTDPLTDTQYF	TGCGCCAGCAGCACCGACCCCCTCACAGATACGCAGTATTTT
-	TRBV12-3/TRBV12-4	TRBD1	TRBJ2-7	CASSTGTGGSASYEQYF	TGTGCCAGCAGCACCGGGACAGGGGGATCGGCCTCCTACGAGCAGTACTTC
-	TRBV12-3/TRBV12-4	TRBD1	TRBJ1-5	CASSLGQGINQPQHF	TGTGCCAGCAGTTTGGGACAGGGGATCAATCAGCCCCAGCATTTT
many	TRBV20-1	TRBD1	TRBJ2-5	CSAPGQGRETQYF	TGCAGTGCCCCAGGACAGGGGCGGGAGACCCAGTACTTC
-	TRBV2	TRBD2	TRBJ2-1	CASSEGTSGRLSSYNEQFF	TGTGCCAGCAGTGAGGGGACTAGCGGGCGCCTGAGCTCCTACAATGAGCAGTTCTTC
few	TRBV6-1	-	TRBJ2-2	CASCRGTNTGELFF	TGTGCCAGCTGTCGGGGAACGAACACCGGGGAGCTGTTTTTT